What follows are 13 T cell receptor beta chains derived from one specimen sequenced in a study of blood T cell repertoires in COVID-19. This table comes from immunoSEQ multiplex PCR, and its TCRdb copy is limited to in-frame clones, with some not included. This table holds 160,000 or so clones, 83% found once. The sequenced material came from peripheral blood. These receptors were taken from a human donor in a cohort sampled during active COVID-19.

In DNA, the CDR3 is TGTGCCAGCAGGGCTAGCGGGAAGTCCGAGCAGTACTTC. Amino acid sequence: CASRASGKSEQYF. The chain employs TRBV6-5 and TRBJ2-7; 9 bases are shared with TRBD2. Trimming cost V 6 bases and J 6 bases; bases outside gene matches: 6. Germline assignment: CDR1 MNHEY and CDR2 SVGAGI. The CDR3 is made up of 13 amino acids.

This chain connects TRBV7-6 to TRBJ2-1; weak D call: TRBD2 (5 bases). V shed 1 base and J shed 4 bases, with 8 bases lying between them. The CDR3 totals 14 residues. Germline loops: CDR1 SGHVS, CDR2 FNYEAQ. Here the CDR3 reads CASSLEAAYNEQFF. CDR3 coding DNA: TGTGCCAGCAGCTTAGAAGCGGCGTACAATGAGCAGTTCTTC. The entire variable domain, with the rest obtained from reference TRBV7-6 and TRBJ2-1, is as follows: GAGVSQSPRYKVTKRGQDVALRCDPISGHVSLYWYRQALGQGPEFLTYFNYEAQQDKSGLPNDRFSAERPEGSISTLTIQRTEQRDSAMYRCASSLEAAYNEQFFGPGTRLTVL.

The chain joins TRBV10-2 to TRBJ2-1; TRBD2 agrees at 10 bases. The V segment lost 10 bases and the J segment 7 bases; nucleotides outside the gene matches: 10. CDR3 size: 14 residues. Looked up from germline, CDR1 is WSHSY and CDR2 is SAAADI. CDR3 loop: CATTLAGGGNEQFF. For the CDR3, the DNA is TGCGCCACTACCTTAGCGGGAGGTGGGAATGAGCAGTTCTTC.

The chain employs TRBV7-9 and TRBJ1-1; tentative D call: TRBD1 (5 bases). Germline V gene lookup returns CDR1 SEHNR and CDR2 FQNEAQ (reference sequence). CDR3 length: 13 amino acids. Trimming removed 2 bases from V and 6 bases from J, with 10 bases in between. As DNA, the CDR3 is TGTGCCAGCAGCTTAAGGGGAGGGTCTGAAGCTTTCTTT. Translating gives CASSLRGGSEAFF.

The chain couples TRBV11-3 to TRBJ1-1; D unresolved. This CDR3 spans 13 amino acids. The germline V gene encodes CDR1 SGHNT and CDR2 YENEEA. The V and J ends lost 3 bases and 2 bases respectively, with 7 bases between them. CDR3 coding DNA: TGTGCCAGCAGCTTGCGGGCCAACACTGAAGCTTTCTTT. Translated: CASSLRANTEAFF.

V is TRBV5-1 and J is TRBJ1-1; D possibly corresponds to TRBD1 (6 bases). V lost 5 bases to trimming and J lost 4 bases, with 18 bases between them. CDR3 length equals 15 residues. CDR1 is SGHRS, CDR2 YFSETQ, per germline. This chain's CDR3 is CASSSGTKRATEAFF. Written as DNA, the CDR3 is TGCGCCAGCAGTTCCGGGACAAAAAGAGCCACTGAAGCTTTCTTT.

The chain couples TRBV2 to TRBJ1-2; D may be TRBD1 (5 bases). The CDR3 has 13 amino acids. CDR1 is SNHLY and CDR2 is FYNNEI in the germline V gene. Trimming removed 4 bases from V and 5 bases from J, with 11 bases in between. CDR3 sequence: CASSGTGPYGYTF. CDR3 in DNA: TGTGCCAGCAGTGGAACAGGTCCTTATGGCTACACCTTC.

This chain connects TRBV11-2 to TRBJ2-7, with D unresolved. Trimming removed 5 bases at V and 7 bases at J, with 9 bases between. This CDR3 spans 11 amino acids. CDR1 is SGHAT and CDR2 is FQNNGV in the germline V gene. This CDR3 is CASSHYGEQYF. CDR3 in DNA: TGTGCCAGCAGCCATTACGGGGAGCAGTACTTC.

V gene TRBV5-1 combines with J gene TRBJ2-3; 7 bases match TRBD2. V was clipped by 1 base and J by 1 base; unmatched bases: 6. There are 16 residues in the CDR3. The germline V gene has CDR1 SGHRS and CDR2 YFSETQ. The CDR3 reads CASSLLGAGGTDTQYF. CDR3 in DNA: TGCGCCAGCAGCTTGTTAGGGGCGGGGGGCACAGATACGCAGTATTTT.

The chain couples TRBV6-5 to TRBJ1-4, with D unclear. The CDR3 runs 14 residues. CDR1 MNHEY and CDR2 SVGAGI come from the germline V gene. V lost 5 bases, J lost 4 bases, and 11 bases lay in between. CDR3 nucleotides: TGTGCCAGCAGTCCCACAGCCTTTAATGAAAAACTGTTTTTT. It encodes CASSPTAFNEKLFF.

This clone was recorded a few times. The rearrangement links TRBV9 to TRBJ1-3; D call uncertain. Germline V lookup: CDR1 SGDLS, CDR2 YYNGEE. With 2 bases removed from V and 0 bases from J, the gap between germline ends came to 3 bases. The CDR3 has 13 amino acids. The CDR3 bases are TGTGCCAGCAGCGTTAACTCTGGAAACACCATATATTTT. Protein sequence: CASSVNSGNTIYF.

This clone has a single count. The rearrangement joins TRBV7-9 to TRBJ2-7; 7 bases map to TRBD1. Germline values: CDR1 SEHNR, CDR2 FQNEAQ (reference sequence). The CDR3 extends over 14 amino acids. The V and J ends lost 3 bases and 0 bases, in that order; junction bases with no gene match: 2. This CDR3 reads CASSFGTASYEQYF. The CDR3 bases are TGTGCCAGCAGCTTTGGGACAGCCTCCTACGAGCAGTACTTC.

V gene TRBV25-1 combines with J gene TRBJ2-1; 7 bases match TRBD1. The germline gives CDR1 MGHDK, CDR2 SYGVNS. The length of the CDR3 is 14 residues. J lost 3 bases, V lost 4 bases, and 3 bases had no gene match. This CDR3 is CASSVRTGYNEQFF. In DNA, the CDR3 is TGTGCCAGCAGTGTTCGGACAGGCTACAATGAGCAGTTCTTC.